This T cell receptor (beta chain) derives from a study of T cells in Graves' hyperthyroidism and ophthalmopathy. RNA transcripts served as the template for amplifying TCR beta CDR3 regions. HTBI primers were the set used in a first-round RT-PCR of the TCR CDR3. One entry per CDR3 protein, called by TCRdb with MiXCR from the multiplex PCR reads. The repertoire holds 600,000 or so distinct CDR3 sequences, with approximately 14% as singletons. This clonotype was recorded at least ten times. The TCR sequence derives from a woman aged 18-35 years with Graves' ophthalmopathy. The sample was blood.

In nucleotides, the CDR3 is TGTGCCAGCAGCACTCAGGGGACCTCCTACAATGAGCAGTTCTTC. It specifies CASSTQGTSYNEQFF. The V gene is TRBV6-1, the J gene TRBJ2-1; possible D gene TRBD1, 6 bases. Between the trimmed V and J ends, which lost 6 bases and 0 bases, there was a span of 12 bases. The germline V gene has CDR1 MNHNS and CDR2 SASEGT. The CDR3 runs to 15 residues.